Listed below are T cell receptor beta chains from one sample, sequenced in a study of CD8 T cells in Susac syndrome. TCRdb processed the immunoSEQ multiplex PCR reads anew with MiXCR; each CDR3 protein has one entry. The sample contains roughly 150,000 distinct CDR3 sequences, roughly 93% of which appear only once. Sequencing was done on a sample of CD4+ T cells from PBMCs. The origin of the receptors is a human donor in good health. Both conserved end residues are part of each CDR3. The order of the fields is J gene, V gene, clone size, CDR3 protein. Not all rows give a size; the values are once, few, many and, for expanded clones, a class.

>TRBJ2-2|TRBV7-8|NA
CASSPQGRDTGELFF
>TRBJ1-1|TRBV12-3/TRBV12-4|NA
CASSLALNTEAFF
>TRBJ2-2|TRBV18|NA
CASGPEAGELFF
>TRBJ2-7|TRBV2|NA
CASTGQGISYEQYF
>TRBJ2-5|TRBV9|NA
CASSVGAAAFQETQYF
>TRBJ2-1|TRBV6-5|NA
CASSPRQGSYNEQFF
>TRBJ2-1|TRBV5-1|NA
CASSIRDRGYNEQFF
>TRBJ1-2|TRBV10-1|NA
CASSARVPTTNYGYTF
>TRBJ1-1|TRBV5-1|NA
CASSPGGWDTEAFF
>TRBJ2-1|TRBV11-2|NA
CASSLLAGGNLGNEQFF
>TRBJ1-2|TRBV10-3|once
CAISEPGQGFYGYTF
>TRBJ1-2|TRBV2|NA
CASTRQGGYGYTF
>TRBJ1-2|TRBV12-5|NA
CASGSGTSYGYTF
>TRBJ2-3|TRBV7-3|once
CASSIAGFDTQYF
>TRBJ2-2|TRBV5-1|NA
CASSGQASNTGELFF
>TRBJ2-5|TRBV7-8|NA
CASSLGMNRRETQYF
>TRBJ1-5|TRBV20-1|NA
CSAKETLIRTGGIVGNQPQHF
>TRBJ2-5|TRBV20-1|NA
CSAGPAGGFQETQYF
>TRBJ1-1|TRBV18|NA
CASSPQGFMDTEAFF
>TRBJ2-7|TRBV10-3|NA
CALGQGDHEQYF
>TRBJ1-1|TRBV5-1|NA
CASTNPGEAGYTEAFF
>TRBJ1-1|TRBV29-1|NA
CSADRDMNTEAFF
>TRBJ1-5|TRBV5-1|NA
CASSLSGRADQPQHF
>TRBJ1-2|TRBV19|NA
CASKIPGGNYGYTF
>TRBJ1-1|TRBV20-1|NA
CSARDPMGGGTEAFF
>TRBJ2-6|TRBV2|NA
CASSERKGANVLTF
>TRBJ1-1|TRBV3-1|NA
CASSLRPRGRGTEAFF
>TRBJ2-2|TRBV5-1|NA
CASSSGQGATGELFF
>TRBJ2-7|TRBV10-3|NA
CAISPGLAGAPAHYEQYF
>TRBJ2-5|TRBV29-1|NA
CSVELGAETQYF
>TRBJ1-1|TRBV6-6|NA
CASSYSSENTEAFF
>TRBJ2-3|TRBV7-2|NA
CASSLLQGQENTQYF
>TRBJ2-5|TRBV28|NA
CASSFITPETQYF
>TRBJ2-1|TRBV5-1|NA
CASSLALAVYNEQFF
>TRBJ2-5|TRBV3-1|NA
CASSPRLGSQETQYF
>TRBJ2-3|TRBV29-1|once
CSVVKVWDTQYF
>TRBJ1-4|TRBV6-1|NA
CASHDFARDNEKLFF
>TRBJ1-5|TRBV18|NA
CASSEVQNSNQPQHF
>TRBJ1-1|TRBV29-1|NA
CSVRRGMNTEAFF
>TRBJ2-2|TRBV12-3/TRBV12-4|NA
CASTRDRDTGELFF
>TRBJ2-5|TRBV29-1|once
CSDRQPGETQYF
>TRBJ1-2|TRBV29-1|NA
CSVEGDVYGYTF
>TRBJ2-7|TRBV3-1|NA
CASSRDRVSGYEQYF
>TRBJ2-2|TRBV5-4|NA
CASSSNAGPGELFF
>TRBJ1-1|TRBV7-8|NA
CASFARLNTEAFF
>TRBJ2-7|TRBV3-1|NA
CASSRTGKDYEQYF
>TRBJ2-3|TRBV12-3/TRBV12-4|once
CASSPRSSGGADTQYF
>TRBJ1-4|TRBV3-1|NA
CASSQGAPPNNEKLFF
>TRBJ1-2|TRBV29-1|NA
CSVIQDSYGYTF
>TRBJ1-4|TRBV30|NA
CAWSQNRGNEKLFF
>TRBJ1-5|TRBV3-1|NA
CASSRTGGDQPQHF
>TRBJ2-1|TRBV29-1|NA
CSVEKGQASSYNEQFF
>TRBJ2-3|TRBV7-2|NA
CASSLGLDGDTQYF
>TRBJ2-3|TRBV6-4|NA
CASSDRGRSTDTQYF
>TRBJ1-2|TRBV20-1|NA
CSAGTGTVTGSNYGYTF
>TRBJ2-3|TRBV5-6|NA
CASSGSQGAADTQYF
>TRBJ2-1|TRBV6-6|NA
CASSPEYNEQFF
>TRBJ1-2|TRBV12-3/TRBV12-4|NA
CASSSPGQGIDTF